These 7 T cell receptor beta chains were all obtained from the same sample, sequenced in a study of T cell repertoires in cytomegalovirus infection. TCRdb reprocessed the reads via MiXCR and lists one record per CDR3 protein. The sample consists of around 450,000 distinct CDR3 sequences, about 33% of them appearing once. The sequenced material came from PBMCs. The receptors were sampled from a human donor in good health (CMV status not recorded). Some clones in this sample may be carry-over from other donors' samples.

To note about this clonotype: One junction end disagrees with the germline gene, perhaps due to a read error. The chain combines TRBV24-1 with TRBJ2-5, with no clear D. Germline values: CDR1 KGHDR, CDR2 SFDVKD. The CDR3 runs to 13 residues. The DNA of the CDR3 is TGTGCCACCAGTGACCTCAGCAGAGAGACCCTGTACTTC. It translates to CATSDLSRETLYF.

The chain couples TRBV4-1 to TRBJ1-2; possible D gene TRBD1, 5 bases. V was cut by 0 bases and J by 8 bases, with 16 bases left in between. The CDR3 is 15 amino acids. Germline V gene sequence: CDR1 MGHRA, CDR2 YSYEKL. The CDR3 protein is CASSQDLGDERGYTF. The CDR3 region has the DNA TGCGCCAGCAGCCAAGATTTGGGGGACGAGAGGGGCTACACCTTC.

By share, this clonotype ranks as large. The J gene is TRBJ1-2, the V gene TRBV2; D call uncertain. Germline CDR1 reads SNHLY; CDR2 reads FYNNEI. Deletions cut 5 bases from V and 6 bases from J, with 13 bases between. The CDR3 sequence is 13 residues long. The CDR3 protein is CASSPDNRHGYTF. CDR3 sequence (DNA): TGTGCCAGCAGTCCCGACAACCGCCATGGCTACACCTTC. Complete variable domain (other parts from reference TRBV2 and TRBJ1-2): EPEVTQTPSHQVTQMGQEVILRCVPISNHLYFYWYRQILGQKVEFLVSFYNNEISEKSEIFDDQFSVERPDGSNFTLKIRSTKLEDSAMYFCASSPDNRHGYTFGSGTRLTVV.

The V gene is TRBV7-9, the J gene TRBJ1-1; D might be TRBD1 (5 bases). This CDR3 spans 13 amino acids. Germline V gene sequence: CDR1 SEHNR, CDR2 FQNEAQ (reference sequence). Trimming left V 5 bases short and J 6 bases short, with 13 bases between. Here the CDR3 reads CASSPVGGAEAFF. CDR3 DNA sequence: TGTGCCAGCAGCCCCGTCGGGGGTGCTGAAGCTTTCTTT.

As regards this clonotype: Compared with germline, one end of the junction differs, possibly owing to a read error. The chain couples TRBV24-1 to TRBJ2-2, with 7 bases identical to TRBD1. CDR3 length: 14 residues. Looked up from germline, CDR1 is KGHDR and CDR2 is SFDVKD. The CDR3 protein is CATQDRWKTGEMFF. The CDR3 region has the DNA TGTGCCACACAGGACAGGTGGAAAACCGGGGAGATGTTTTTT.

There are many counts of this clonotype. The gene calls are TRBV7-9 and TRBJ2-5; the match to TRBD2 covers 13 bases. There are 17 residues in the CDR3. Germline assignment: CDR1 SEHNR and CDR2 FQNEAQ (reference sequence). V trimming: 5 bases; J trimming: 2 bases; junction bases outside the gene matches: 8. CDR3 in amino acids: CASSLPTSGGIQETQYF. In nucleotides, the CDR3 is TGTGCCAGCAGCCTTCCGACTAGCGGGGGGATACAAGAGACCCAGTACTTC. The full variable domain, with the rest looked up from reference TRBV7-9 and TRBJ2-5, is DTGVSQNPRHKITKRGQNVTFRCDPISEHNRLYWYRQTLGQGPEFLTYFQNEAQLEKSRLLSDRFSAERPKGSFSTLEIQRTEQGDSAMYLCASSLPTSGGIQETQYFGPGTRLLVL.

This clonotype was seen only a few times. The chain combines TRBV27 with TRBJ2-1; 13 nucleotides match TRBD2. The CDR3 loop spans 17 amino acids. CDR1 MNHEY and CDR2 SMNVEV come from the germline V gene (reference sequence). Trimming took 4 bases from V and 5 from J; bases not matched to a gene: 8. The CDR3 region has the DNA TGTGCCAGCAGTTCAAATAGACTAGCGGGGGGAGACAATGAGCAGTTCTTC. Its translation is CASSSNRLAGGDNEQFF.